The TCR beta chain under discussion was sequenced for a study of blood T cell repertoires in COVID-19. Study as a whole: Acute and convalescent COVID-19 specimens originated in the United States, Italy and Spain. The analysed material was cDNA or gDNA that came from T cells, B-cell-depleted T cells, or PBMCs.

Original handling: From reference gene primer amplification, estimates of nucleated cell counts were derived. Clones were sequenced by immunoSEQ multiplex PCR, and TCRdb holds only the in-frame ones, with some missing. V, J and clone size are those of that table, while D and trimming were read from the DNA. This sample yields 400,000 to 550,000 clones, of which around 89% are seen a single time; 4% to 4.5% belongs to the top ten. The sequenced material came from peripheral blood. The receptor comes from a woman aged 25 to 39 with acute or convalescent COVID-19.

The CDR3 coding sequence is TGTGCCAGCAGTTTATCGCACAACTCCTACGAGCAGTACTTC. Residues: CASSLSHNSYEQYF. This chain connects TRBV27 to TRBJ2-7, with D unresolved. Trimming stripped 0 bases from V and 0 bases from J, with 6 bases between. The germline CDR1 and CDR2 sequences are MNHEY and SMNVEV (reference sequence). This CDR3 is built from 14 residues.